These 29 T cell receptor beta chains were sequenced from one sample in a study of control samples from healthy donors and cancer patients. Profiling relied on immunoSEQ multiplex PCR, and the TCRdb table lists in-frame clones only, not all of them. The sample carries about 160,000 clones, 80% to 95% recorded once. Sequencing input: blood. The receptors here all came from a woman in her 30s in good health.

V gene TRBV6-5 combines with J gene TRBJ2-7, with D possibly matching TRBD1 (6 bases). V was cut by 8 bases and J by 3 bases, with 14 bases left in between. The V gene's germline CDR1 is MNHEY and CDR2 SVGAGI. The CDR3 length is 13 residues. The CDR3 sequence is CASARQERYEQYF. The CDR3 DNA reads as TGTGCCAGCGCAAGACAGGAGCGCTACGAGCAGTACTTC.

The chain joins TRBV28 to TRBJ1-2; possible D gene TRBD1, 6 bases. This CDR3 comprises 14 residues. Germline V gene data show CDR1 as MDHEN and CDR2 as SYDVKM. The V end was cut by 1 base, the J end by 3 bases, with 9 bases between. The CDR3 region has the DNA TGTGCCAGCAGTTTATTGGGGGCGCACTATGGCTACACCTTC. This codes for CASSLLGAHYGYTF.

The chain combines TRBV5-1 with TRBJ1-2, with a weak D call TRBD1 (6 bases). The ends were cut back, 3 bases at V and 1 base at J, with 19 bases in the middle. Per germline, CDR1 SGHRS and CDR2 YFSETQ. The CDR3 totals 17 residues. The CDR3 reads CASSSGGGPGVNYGYTF. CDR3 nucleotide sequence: TGCGCCAGCAGCTCAGGCGGGGGCCCAGGGGTTAACTATGGCTACACCTTC.

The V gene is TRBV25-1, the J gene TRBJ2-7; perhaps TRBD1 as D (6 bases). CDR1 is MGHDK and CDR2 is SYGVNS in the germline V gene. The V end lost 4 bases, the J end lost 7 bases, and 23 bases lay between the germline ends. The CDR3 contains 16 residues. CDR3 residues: CASSGWLDSSMGEQYF. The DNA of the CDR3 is TGTGCCAGCAGTGGGTGGTTGGACAGCTCAATGGGGGAGCAGTACTTC.

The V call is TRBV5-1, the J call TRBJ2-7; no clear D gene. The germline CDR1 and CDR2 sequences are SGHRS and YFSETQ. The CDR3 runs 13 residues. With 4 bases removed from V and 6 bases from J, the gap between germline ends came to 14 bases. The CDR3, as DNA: TGCGCCAGCAGCCCGGTTCTAGTTCGCGAGCAGTACTTC. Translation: CASSPVLVREQYF.

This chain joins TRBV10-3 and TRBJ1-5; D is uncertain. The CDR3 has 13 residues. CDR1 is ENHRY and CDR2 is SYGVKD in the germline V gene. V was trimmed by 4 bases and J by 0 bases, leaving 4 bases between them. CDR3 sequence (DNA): TGTGCCATCAGTGGTGGTAGCAATCAGCCCCAGCATTTT. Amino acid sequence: CAISGGSNQPQHF.

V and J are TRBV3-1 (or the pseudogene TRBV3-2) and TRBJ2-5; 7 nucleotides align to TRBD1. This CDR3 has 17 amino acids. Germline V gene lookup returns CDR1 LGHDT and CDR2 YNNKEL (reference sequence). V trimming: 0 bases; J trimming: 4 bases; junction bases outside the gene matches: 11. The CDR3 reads CASSQDRFTGVVETQYF. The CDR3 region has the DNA TGTGCCAGCAGCCAAGATCGATTCACAGGGGTTGTAGAGACCCAGTACTTC.

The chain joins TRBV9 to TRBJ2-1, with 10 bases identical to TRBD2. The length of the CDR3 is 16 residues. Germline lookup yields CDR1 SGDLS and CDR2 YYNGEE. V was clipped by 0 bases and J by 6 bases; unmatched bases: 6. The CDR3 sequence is CASSVGPAGGSNEQFF. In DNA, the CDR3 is TGTGCCAGCAGCGTAGGTCCAGCGGGAGGGTCCAATGAGCAGTTCTTC.

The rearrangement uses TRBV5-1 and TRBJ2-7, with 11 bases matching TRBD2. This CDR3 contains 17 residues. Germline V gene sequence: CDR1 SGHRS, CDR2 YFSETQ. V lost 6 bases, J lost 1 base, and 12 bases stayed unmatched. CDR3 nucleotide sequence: TGCGCCAGCATGAAGTTGGGGTTAGCGGGAGGGTCCTACGAGCAGTACTTC. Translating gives CASMKLGLAGGSYEQYF.

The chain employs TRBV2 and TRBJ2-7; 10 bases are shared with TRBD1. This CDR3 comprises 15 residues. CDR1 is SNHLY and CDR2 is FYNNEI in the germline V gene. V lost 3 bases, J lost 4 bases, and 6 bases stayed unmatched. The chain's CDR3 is CASSDKRTGGYEQYF. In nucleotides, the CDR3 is TGTGCCAGCAGTGACAAAAGGACAGGGGGATACGAGCAGTACTTC. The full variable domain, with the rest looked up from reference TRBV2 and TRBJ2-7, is EPEVTQTPSHQVTQMGQEVILRCVPISNHLYFYWYRQILGQKVEFLVSFYNNEISEKSEIFDDQFSVERPDGSNFTLKIRSTKLEDSAMYFCASSDKRTGGYEQYFGPGTRLTVT.

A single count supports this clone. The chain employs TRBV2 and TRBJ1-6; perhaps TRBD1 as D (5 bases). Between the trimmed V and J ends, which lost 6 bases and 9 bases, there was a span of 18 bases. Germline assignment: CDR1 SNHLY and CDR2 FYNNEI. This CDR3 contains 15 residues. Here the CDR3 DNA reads TGTGCCAGCAGACCCTTCCAGGGAAGAGTTTCACCCCTCCACTTT. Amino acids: CASRPFQGRVSPLHF.

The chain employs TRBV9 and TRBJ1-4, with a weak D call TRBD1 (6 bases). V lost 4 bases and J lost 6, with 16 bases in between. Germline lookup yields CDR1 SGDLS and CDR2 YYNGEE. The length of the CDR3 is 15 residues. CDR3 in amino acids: CASSSRGAVDEKLFF. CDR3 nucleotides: TGTGCCAGCAGCTCCCGGGGGGCGGTGGATGAAAAACTGTTTTTT.

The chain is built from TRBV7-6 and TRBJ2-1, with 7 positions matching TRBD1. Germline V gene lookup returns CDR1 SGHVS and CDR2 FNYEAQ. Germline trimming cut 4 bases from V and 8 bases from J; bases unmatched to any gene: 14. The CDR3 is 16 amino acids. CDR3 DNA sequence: TGTGCCAGCAGCTCACCCGGGACAGTCCCTCGGGATGAGCAGTTCTTC. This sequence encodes CASSSPGTVPRDEQFF.

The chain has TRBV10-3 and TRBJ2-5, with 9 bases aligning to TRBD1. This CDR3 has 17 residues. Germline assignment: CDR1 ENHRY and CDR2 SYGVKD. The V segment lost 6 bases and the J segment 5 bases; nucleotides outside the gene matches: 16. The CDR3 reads CAISARAQGALGETQYF. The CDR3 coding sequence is TGTGCCATCAGCGCGAGGGCACAGGGGGCCTTGGGGGAGACCCAGTACTTC.

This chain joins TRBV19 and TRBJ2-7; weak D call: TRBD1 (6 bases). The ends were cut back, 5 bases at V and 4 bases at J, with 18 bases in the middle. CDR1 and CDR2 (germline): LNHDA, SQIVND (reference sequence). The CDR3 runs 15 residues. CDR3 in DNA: TGTGCCAGTAGTGGCCGGGACAAGGACTTTTACGAGCAGTACTTC. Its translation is CASSGRDKDFYEQYF.

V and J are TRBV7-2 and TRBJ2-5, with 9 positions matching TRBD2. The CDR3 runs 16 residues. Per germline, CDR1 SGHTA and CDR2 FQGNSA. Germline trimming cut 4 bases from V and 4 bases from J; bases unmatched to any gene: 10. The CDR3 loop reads CASSSWSSGRGETQYF. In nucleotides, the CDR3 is TGTGCCAGCAGCTCCTGGAGTAGCGGGAGAGGAGAGACCCAGTACTTC.

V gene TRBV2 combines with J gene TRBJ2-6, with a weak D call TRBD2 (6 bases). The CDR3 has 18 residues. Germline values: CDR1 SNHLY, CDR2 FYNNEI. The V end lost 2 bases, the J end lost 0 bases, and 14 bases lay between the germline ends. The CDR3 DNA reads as TGTGCCAGCAGTGAACGGATCTTCGGGAGCTCTGGGGCCAACGTCCTGACTTTC. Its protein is CASSERIFGSSGANVLTF.

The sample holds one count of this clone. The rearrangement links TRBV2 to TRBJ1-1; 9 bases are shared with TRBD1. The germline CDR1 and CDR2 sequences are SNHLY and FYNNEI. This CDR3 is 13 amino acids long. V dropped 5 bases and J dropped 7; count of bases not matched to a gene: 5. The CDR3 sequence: CASSPGTGLEAFF. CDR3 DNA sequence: TGTGCCAGCAGTCCCGGGACAGGGCTTGAAGCTTTCTTT.

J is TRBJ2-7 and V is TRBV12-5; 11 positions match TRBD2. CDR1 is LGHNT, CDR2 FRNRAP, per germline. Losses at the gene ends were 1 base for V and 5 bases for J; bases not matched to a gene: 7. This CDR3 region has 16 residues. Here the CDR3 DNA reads TGTGCTAGTGGTTTGGCGATAGCGGGAGGGCCCAACGAGCAGTACTTC. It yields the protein CASGLAIAGGPNEQYF.

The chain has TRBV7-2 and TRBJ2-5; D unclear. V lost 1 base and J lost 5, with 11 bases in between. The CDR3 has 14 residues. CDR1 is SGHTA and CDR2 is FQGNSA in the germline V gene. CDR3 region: CASSLGVTGETQYF. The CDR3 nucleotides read TGTGCCAGCAGCTTAGGAGTGACCGGGGAGACCCAGTACTTC.

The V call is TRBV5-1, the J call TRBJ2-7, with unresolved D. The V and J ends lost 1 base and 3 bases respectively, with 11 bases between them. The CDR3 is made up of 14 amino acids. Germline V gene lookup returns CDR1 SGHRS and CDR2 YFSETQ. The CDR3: CASSLSGHRYEQYF. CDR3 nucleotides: TGCGCCAGCAGCTTGTCCGGTCATCGCTACGAGCAGTACTTC.

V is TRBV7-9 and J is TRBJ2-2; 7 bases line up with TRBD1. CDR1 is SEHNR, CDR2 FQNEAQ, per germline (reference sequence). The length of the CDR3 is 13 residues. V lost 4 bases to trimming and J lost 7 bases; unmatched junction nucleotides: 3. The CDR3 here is CASSSWTGGELFF. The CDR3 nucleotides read TGTGCCAGCAGCTCATGGACAGGCGGGGAGCTGTTTTTT. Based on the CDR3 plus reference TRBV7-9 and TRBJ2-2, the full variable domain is DTGVSQNPRHKITKRGQNVTFRCDPISEHNRLYWYRQTLGQGPEFLTYFQNEAQLEKSRLLSDRFSAERPKGSFSTLEIQRTEQGDSAMYLCASSSWTGGELFFGEGSRLTVL.

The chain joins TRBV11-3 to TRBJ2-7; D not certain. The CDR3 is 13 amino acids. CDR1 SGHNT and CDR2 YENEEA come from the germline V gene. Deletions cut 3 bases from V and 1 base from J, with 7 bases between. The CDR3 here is CASSFSESYEQYF. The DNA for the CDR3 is TGTGCCAGCAGCTTTTCCGAGTCCTACGAGCAGTACTTC.

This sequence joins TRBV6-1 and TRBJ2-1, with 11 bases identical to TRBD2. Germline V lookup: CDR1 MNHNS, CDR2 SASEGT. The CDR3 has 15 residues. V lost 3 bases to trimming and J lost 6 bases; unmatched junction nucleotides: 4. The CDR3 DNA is TGTGCCAGCAGTGAGACTAGCGGGACCCTCAATGAGCAGTTCTTC. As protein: CASSETSGTLNEQFF.

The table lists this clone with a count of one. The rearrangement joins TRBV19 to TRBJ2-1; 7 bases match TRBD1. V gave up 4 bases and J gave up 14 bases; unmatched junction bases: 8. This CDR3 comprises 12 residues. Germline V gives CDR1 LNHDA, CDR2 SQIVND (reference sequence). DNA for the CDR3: TGTGCCAGTAGTACCAACAGGGGACCGGAGTTCTTC. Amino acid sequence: CASSTNRGPEFF.

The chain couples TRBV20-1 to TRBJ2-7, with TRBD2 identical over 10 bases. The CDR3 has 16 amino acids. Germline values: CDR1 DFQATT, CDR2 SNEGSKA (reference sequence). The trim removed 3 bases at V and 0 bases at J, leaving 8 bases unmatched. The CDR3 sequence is CSASDSGLADSYEQYF. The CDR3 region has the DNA TGCAGTGCTAGTGATTCCGGACTAGCGGACTCCTACGAGCAGTACTTC.

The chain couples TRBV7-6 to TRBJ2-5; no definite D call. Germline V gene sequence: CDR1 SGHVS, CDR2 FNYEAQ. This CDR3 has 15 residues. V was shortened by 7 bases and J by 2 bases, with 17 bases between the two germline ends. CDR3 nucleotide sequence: TGTGCCAGCACACGTAATGGGCGCGGACAAGAGACCCAGTACTTC. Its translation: CASTRNGRGQETQYF.

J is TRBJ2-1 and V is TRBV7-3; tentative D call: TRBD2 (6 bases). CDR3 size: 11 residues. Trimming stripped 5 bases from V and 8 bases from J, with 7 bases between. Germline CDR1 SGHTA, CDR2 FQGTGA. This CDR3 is CASSRGYEQFF. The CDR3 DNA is TGTGCCAGCAGCCGGGGGTATGAGCAGTTCTTC.

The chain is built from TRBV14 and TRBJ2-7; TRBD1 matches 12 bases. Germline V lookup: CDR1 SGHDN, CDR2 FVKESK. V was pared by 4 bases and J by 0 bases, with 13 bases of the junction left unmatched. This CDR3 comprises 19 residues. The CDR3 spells CASSRDRGPRGPHSYEQYF. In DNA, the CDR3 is TGTGCCAGCAGCCGGGACAGGGGGCCCCGCGGGCCTCACTCCTACGAGCAGTACTTC.